A selection of T cell receptor beta chains follows, all from one sample in a study of cytomegalovirus exposure and HLA in healthy donors. The table came from immunoSEQ multiplex PCR; TCRdb's copy has only in-frame clones and leaves some out. The sample consists of 100,000 or so clones, around 74% of them appearing once. The sequencing sample was made of PBMCs. Receptor source: a male donor in good health and CMV-seropositive. Both conserved end residues are part of each CDR3. A D gene is named only where the DNA matches it firmly. Size is stated for part of the rows, as once, few or many counts, or as a class when the clone is expanded.

J: TRBJ1-1; size: few; V: TRBV7-2; D: TRBD1; DNA: TGTGCCAGCAGCCTCAACAGGGGTAGCGCTGAAGCTTTCTTT; CDR3: CASSLNRGSAEAFF
J: TRBJ1-3; size: NA; V: TRBV10-3; D: NA; DNA: TGTGCCATCAGTGAGTCGGGGCGGAGAAACACCATATATTTT; CDR3: CAISESGRRNTIYF
J: TRBJ2-1; size: once; V: TRBV15; D: TRBD2; DNA: TGTGCCACCAGCAGACCGGGGACTAGCGGGGGGGCCGCCGATGAGCAGTTCTTC; CDR3: CATSRPGTSGGAADEQFF
J: TRBJ1-2; size: NA; V: TRBV5-8; D: TRBD1; DNA: TGTGCCAGCAGAGACAGGGGGCCAATTGGCTACACCTTC; CDR3: CASRDRGPIGYTF
J: TRBJ1-6; size: few; V: TRBV5-5; D: NA; DNA: TGTGCCAGCAGCTCCAGCGGCCCCTATAATTCACCCCTCCACTTT; CDR3: CASSSSGPYNSPLHF
J: TRBJ2-7; size: NA; V: TRBV29-1; D: TRBD2; DNA: TGCAGCGTTGAAGACCCGGGGGGGAGCTCCTACGAGCAGTACTTC; CDR3: CSVEDPGGSSYEQYF
J: TRBJ1-1; size: NA; V: TRBV23-1; D: NA; DNA: TGCGCCAGCCGCGGGAGGGTTTTGAACACTGAAGCTTTCTTT; CDR3: CASRGRVLNTEAFF
J: TRBJ1-2; size: NA; V: TRBV9; D: TRBD1; DNA: TGTGCCAGCAGCCCTTGGACAGGGCGGCTTCATGGCTACACCTTC; CDR3: CASSPWTGRLHGYTF
J: TRBJ2-7; size: NA; V: TRBV6-5; D: NA; DNA: TGTGCCAGCAGTTCTACCCCGTTGACTAGTCGCTACGAGCAGTACTTC; CDR3: CASSSTPLTSRYEQYF
J: TRBJ2-1; size: NA; V: TRBV7-7; D: NA; DNA: TGTGCTAGCAGCTTAGGTCGGGACAATGAGCAGTTCTTC; CDR3: CASSLGRDNEQFF
J: TRBJ2-7; size: NA; V: TRBV4-2; D: NA; DNA: TGTGCCAGCAGCCCGGCGGGACAGCCCGTATACGAGCAGTACTTC; CDR3: CASSPAGQPVYEQYF
J: TRBJ1-4; size: NA; V: TRBV28; D: NA; DNA: TGTGCCAGCAGTCCCTACTCGGGTCTTAATGAAAAACTGTTTTTT; CDR3: CASSPYSGLNEKLFF
J: TRBJ1-4; size: NA; V: TRBV25-1; D: NA; DNA: TGTGCCAGCAGCCCGATGGATTTAAGGGGAACTAATGAAAAACTGTTTTTT; CDR3: CASSPMDLRGTNEKLFF
J: TRBJ1-2; size: NA; V: TRBV19; D: TRBD1; DNA: TGTGCCAGTAGGGTCAGGGGGCAAATAGGCGGCTACACCTTC; CDR3: CASRVRGQIGGYTF
J: TRBJ1-2; size: few; V: TRBV11-3; D: NA; DNA: TGTGCCAGCAGCCCAGGGATCGGCCGAGGCTACACCTTC; CDR3: CASSPGIGRGYTF
J: TRBJ1-1; size: NA; V: TRBV28; D: TRBD1; DNA: TGTGCCAGCAGTTATACGACAGGGGGGAATGAAGCTTTCTTT; CDR3: CASSYTTGGNEAFF
J: TRBJ2-3; size: NA; V: TRBV10-3; D: NA; DNA: TGTGCCATCAGTGAGTCGATTAACGCAGTCACAGATACGCAGTATTTT; CDR3: CAISESINAVTDTQYF
J: TRBJ2-1; size: few; V: TRBV7-2; D: TRBD2; DNA: TGTGCCAGCAAAGATATAGCGGGGGGCCGTTACAATGAGCAGTTCTTC; CDR3: CASKDIAGGRYNEQFF
J: TRBJ1-1; size: few; V: TRBV28; D: NA; DNA: TGTGCCAGCAGTCCCACAGTCTTATACGAAGCTTTCTTT; CDR3: CASSPTVLYEAFF
J: TRBJ1-1; size: few; V: TRBV30; D: NA; DNA: TGTGCCTGGGCCACGGGGTTCGGGAACACTGAAGCTTTCTTT; CDR3: CAWATGFGNTEAFF